This T cell receptor (beta chain) was documented in a study of OX40 agonist ivuxolimab in advanced cancers. Study at large: Patients assigned to dose escalation were diagnosed with hepatocellular carcinoma, melanoma, renal cell or head and neck cancer.

Using immunoSEQ multiplex PCR, the repertoire was profiled, and TCRdb retains in-frame clones only, with some absent. The sample yields 65,000 to 90,000 clones, over 75% seen once. Germline V CDR1 and CDR2: SGHTA, FQGNSA. V lost 6 bases and J 0 bases, leaving 9 bases between the germline ends. The CDR3 totals 14 residues. The sample holds a few counts of this clone. As yet, its antigen is unknown. Overall study results and limits: Antigen specificity of clonally expanded peripheral T cells was not established.

The origin of this receptor is an adult with an advanced solid tumor such as melanoma, head and neck, liver or kidney cancer. The specimen was CD4+ or CD8+ T cells sorted from blood, collected in a trial of the OX40 agonist ivuxolimab. The chain has TRBV7-2 and TRBJ1-5, with D uncertain. In nucleotides, the CDR3 is TGTGCCAGCAGTGAGAGATATAGCAATCAGCCCCAGCATTTT. Translating it yields CASSERYSNQPQHF.